The 31 T cell receptor beta chains listed next were all sequenced from one sample in a study of shared clonotypes between healthy human individuals. The assay was immunoSEQ multiplex PCR, and TCRdb's table has in-frame clones only and misses some. The sample holds 850,000 to 1,200,000 clones; around 74% are singletons and the top ten take approximately 1.5%. The specimen sequenced was memory CD4+ T cells sorted from blood. The sample's subset: CD45RA-negative fraction. The receptors here all came from a man aged 18-30 years in good health.

Worth noting for this clone: The same CDR3 can be traced to other DNA sequences in this sample. This chain links TRBV28 with TRBJ2-7; the match to TRBD1 covers 7 bases. The CDR3 is 11 residues long. V shed 6 bases, J shed 5 bases, and the junction held 1 base outside the gene matches. Germline V gene sequence: CDR1 MDHEN, CDR2 SYDVKM. CDR3 coding DNA: TGTGCCAGCAGGACAGGGAACGAGCAGTACTTC. Its translation: CASRTGNEQYF.

This chain connects TRBV6-5 to TRBJ2-7; 8 nucleotides agree with TRBD1. The ends lost 6 bases at V and 0 bases at J; junction bases unmatched: 10. The germline gives CDR1 MNHEY, CDR2 SVGAGI. The CDR3 spans 16 residues. CDR3 sequence reads: CASSYGQGKSSYEQYF. The CDR3 coding sequence is TGTGCCAGCAGCTACGGACAGGGTAAGAGCTCCTACGAGCAGTACTTC.

Only a few counts were recorded for this clone. The CDR3 loop is CAWTGPGNSYGYTF. CDR3 bases: TGTGCCTGGACAGGGCCGGGCAATAGCTATGGCTACACCTTC. V is TRBV30 and J is TRBJ1-2; tentative D call: TRBD1 (5 bases). From germline, CDR1 is GTSNPN and CDR2 SVGIG (reference sequence). With 4 bases removed from V and 4 bases from J, the gap between germline ends came to 16 bases. The length of the CDR3 is 14 residues.

The gene calls are TRBV11-2 and TRBJ2-3; TRBD2 agrees at 11 bases. Germline CDR1 and CDR2: SGHAT and FQNNGV. The CDR3 runs to 14 residues. Trimming cost V 6 bases and J 4 bases; bases outside gene matches: 3. CDR3: CASSTSGSPDTQYF. The CDR3 coding sequence is TGTGCCAGCAGTACTAGCGGGAGTCCAGATACGCAGTATTTT.

The rearrangement uses TRBV7-3 and TRBJ2-2; 9 nucleotides align to TRBD1. V was pared by 5 bases and J by 4 bases, with 8 bases of the junction left unmatched. Per the germline V gene, CDR1 is SGHTA and CDR2 is FQGTGA. The CDR3 contains 16 residues. CDR3 in amino acids: CASSLQQGAGTGELFF. The CDR3 region has the DNA TGTGCCAGCAGCCTCCAACAGGGGGCGGGCACCGGGGAGCTGTTTTTT.

As concerns this clone: The junction does not match germline at one end; this may be a read error. This chain joins TRBV2 and TRBJ2-7; 7 bases are shared with TRBD1. Germline V gene data show CDR1 as SNHLY and CDR2 as FYNNEI. The CDR3 sequence is 12 residues long. The CDR3 DNA reads as TGTGCCAGCAGTGTCCAGCCCGACAGGGCCATCTTC. It encodes CASSVQPDRAIF.

The chain uses TRBV28 and TRBJ1-6, with 7 nucleotides matching TRBD1. There are 14 residues in the CDR3. Losses at the gene ends were 2 bases for V and 9 bases for J; bases not matched to a gene: 4. Germline assignment: CDR1 MDHEN and CDR2 SYDVKM. CDR3 residues: CASSLVQGSSPLHF. CDR3 nucleotide sequence: TGTGCCAGCAGTTTAGTACAGGGGAGTTCACCCCTCCACTTT.

The chain carries TRBV15 and TRBJ1-1; D ambiguous. CDR1 is LNHNV and CDR2 is YYDKDF in the germline V gene (reference sequence). This CDR3 comprises 15 residues. The germline V and J ends were trimmed by 4 bases and 0 bases, with 12 bases remaining between them. CDR3 sequence: CATSNIPSVNTEAFF. The DNA of the CDR3 is TGTGCCACCAGCAATATTCCATCGGTGAACACTGAAGCTTTCTTT. Variable domain in full (rest from reference TRBV15 and TRBJ1-1): DAMVIQNPRYQVTQFGKPVTLSCSQTLNHNVMYWYQQKSSQAPKLLFHYYDKDFNNEADTPDNFQSRRPNTSFCFLDIRSPGLGDTAMYLCATSNIPSVNTEAFFGQGTRLTVV.

The chain recombines TRBV4-1 with TRBJ2-2, with 8 bases identical to TRBD1. CDR3 length: 16 residues. CDR1 and CDR2 from the germline V gene are MGHRA and YSYEKL. With 4 bases clipped from V and 4 bases from J, the junction kept 8 bases outside the gene matches. CDR3 in DNA: TGCGCCAGCAGCCGACCCGGACAGGGCTCCACCGGGGAGCTGTTTTTT. Its translation is CASSRPGQGSTGELFF.

There are a few counts of this clone. This sequence joins TRBV27 and TRBJ1-1, with TRBD1 matching over 8 bases. The junction had 15 bases not matched to a gene; V was cut back by 2 bases and J by 10 bases. The CDR3 is 16 amino acids. The germline V gene has CDR1 MNHEY and CDR2 SMNVEV (reference sequence). For the CDR3, the DNA is TGTGCCAGCAGTTTAATGCCCCCGGACAGGGTTACCCGAGCTTTCTTT. This encodes CASSLMPPDRVTRAFF.

In regard to this clone: At one boundary the junction diverges from the germline segment, which might be a read error. The V call is TRBV5-1, the J call TRBJ1-1; 8 bases align to TRBD1. Germline assignment: CDR1 SGHRS and CDR2 YFSETQ. This CDR3 has 16 residues. DNA for the CDR3: TGCGCCAGCAGCCTTCGACCTGGACAGGGTGGCACTAAAGCTTTCTTT. This gives the protein CASSLRPGQGGTKAFF.

This clone appeared once. The chain is built from TRBV14 and TRBJ1-4; D might be TRBD1 (6 bases). This CDR3 comprises 15 residues. CDR1 is SGHDN and CDR2 is FVKESK in the germline V gene. Trimming cost V 2 bases and J 7 bases, with 14 bases left between them. The chain's CDR3 is CASSQHGLQGEKLFF. In DNA form, the CDR3 reads TGTGCCAGCAGCCAACACGGCTTACAGGGTGAAAAACTGTTTTTT.

The CDR3 region is CAINRGDTQYF. The DNA of the CDR3 is TGTGCCATCAATCGGGGGGATACGCAGTATTTT. The chain has TRBV10-3 and TRBJ2-3; D perhaps matches TRBD2 (6 bases). The CDR3 covers 11 residues. The V end was cut by 7 bases, the J end by 6 bases, with 8 bases between. The germline gives CDR1 ENHRY, CDR2 SYGVKD.

The chain combines TRBV10-3 with TRBJ2-7, with TRBD1 identical over 7 bases. This CDR3 is built from 13 residues. The germline CDR1 and CDR2 sequences are ENHRY and SYGVKD. V gave up 4 bases and J gave up 3 bases; unmatched junction bases: 3. CDR3 nucleotide sequence: TGTGCCATCAGTGGGGGACAGCTCTACGAGCAGTACTTC. Amino acid sequence: CAISGGQLYEQYF.

The rearrangement links TRBV6-1 to TRBJ1-1; D unclear. Germline CDR1 and CDR2: MNHNS and SASEGT. CDR3 length equals 13 residues. The V and J ends lost 6 bases and 1 base respectively, with 9 bases between them. The CDR3 loop is CASSLNPNTEAFF. DNA of the CDR3: TGTGCCAGCAGCTTGAACCCGAACACTGAAGCTTTCTTT.

The genes are TRBV12-5 and TRBJ2-5, with D possibly matching TRBD2 (6 bases). From germline, CDR1 is LGHNT and CDR2 FRNRAP. With 1 base removed from V and 11 bases from J, the gap between germline ends came to 14 bases. CDR3 size: 13 residues. In nucleotides, the CDR3 is TGTGCTAGTGGTTTGGACCGACCGGGGGAGCAGTACTTC. It specifies CASGLDRPGEQYF.

The chain couples TRBV28 to TRBJ1-5, with D perhaps matching TRBD1 (5 bases). V lost 8 bases and J 3 bases, leaving 14 bases between the germline ends. The CDR3 is made up of 14 amino acids. Germline CDR1 reads MDHEN; CDR2 reads SYDVKM. The CDR3 DNA reads TGTGCCAGCGCGGCGGGGGTTGACAATCAGCCCCAGCATTTT. Protein sequence: CASAAGVDNQPQHF. Drawing the rest from reference TRBV28 and TRBJ1-5, the complete variable domain is DVKVTQSSRYLVKRTGEKVFLECVQDMDHENMFWYRQDPGLGLRLIYFSYDVKMKEKGDIPEGYSVSREKKERFSLILESASTNQTSMYLCASAAGVDNQPQHFGDGTRLSIL.

The V call is TRBV15, the J call TRBJ1-3; unclear D gene. Looked up from germline, CDR1 is LNHNV and CDR2 is YYDKDF (reference sequence). Trimming took 4 bases from V and 15 from J, leaving 16 bases between them. There are 12 residues in the CDR3. Here the CDR3 DNA reads TGTGCCACCAGCAAAGCACACGGCGCGGAATATTTT. It yields the protein CATSKAHGAEYF.

J is TRBJ1-2 and V is TRBV4-1; a possible D gene is TRBD1 (5 bases). CDR1 is MGHRA, CDR2 YSYEKL, per germline. V lost 0 bases and J 5 bases, leaving 16 bases between the germline ends. The CDR3 spans 16 residues. The CDR3 here is CASSQESSGLGYGYTF. In DNA, the CDR3 is TGCGCCAGCAGCCAAGAATCGTCGGGGCTTGGGTATGGCTACACCTTC.

The V call is TRBV18, the J call TRBJ2-4; D gene uncertain. Germline assignment: CDR1 KGHSH and CDR2 LQKENI. V lost 2 bases to trimming and J lost 5 bases, with 10 bases between them. CDR3 length: 14 amino acids. This CDR3 reads CASSPGDIENIQYF. In nucleotides, the CDR3 is TGTGCCAGCTCACCAGGGGATATAGAAAACATTCAGTACTTC.

A single count supports this clone. The rearrangement uses TRBV5-4 and TRBJ2-7; the match to TRBD1 covers 10 bases. Per the germline V gene, CDR1 is SGHNT and CDR2 is YYREEE (reference sequence). V gave up 2 bases and J gave up 4 bases; unmatched junction bases: 6. There are 15 residues in the CDR3. CDR3 bases: TGTGCCAGCAGCTTCGCGGGACAGGGGAGATACGAGCAGTACTTC. Protein sequence: CASSFAGQGRYEQYF.

The chain couples TRBV6-5 to TRBJ1-3; D unresolved. This CDR3 spans 11 amino acids. Germline V gene lookup returns CDR1 MNHEY and CDR2 SVGAGI. Trimming took 8 bases from V and 7 from J, leaving 9 bases between them. CDR3 protein: CASGSGNTIYF. The CDR3 coding sequence is TGTGCCAGCGGTTCCGGGAACACCATATATTTT.

With respect to this clone: The sample holds other DNA sequences that translate to the same CDR3. The chain has TRBV5-1 and TRBJ1-4; TRBD1 aligns across 7 bases. This CDR3 region has 14 residues. V gave up 4 bases and J gave up 4 bases; unmatched junction bases: 4. Germline CDR1 reads SGHRS; CDR2 reads YFSETQ. The CDR3 bases are TGCGCCAGCAGCCCGACAGGGATTAATGAAAAACTGTTTTTT. Residues: CASSPTGINEKLFF.

The V call is TRBV28, the J call TRBJ2-7; TRBD1 matches 8 bases. Trimming cost V 4 bases and J 3 bases; bases outside gene matches: 8. Germline CDR1 and CDR2: MDHEN and SYDVKM. The CDR3 loop spans 15 amino acids. The CDR3 coding sequence is TGTGCCAGCAGTTCGGAGGGGACAGGATTCTACGAGCAGTACTTC. It encodes CASSSEGTGFYEQYF.

The chain recombines TRBV28 with TRBJ1-2, with 9 nucleotides matching TRBD1. The V and J ends lost 3 bases and 4 bases, in that order; junction bases with no gene match: 9. The germline V gene has CDR1 MDHEN and CDR2 SYDVKM. This CDR3 comprises 16 residues. This CDR3 is CASSLGTGGAGYGYTF. Here the CDR3 DNA reads TGTGCCAGCAGTTTGGGTACAGGGGGCGCGGGCTATGGCTACACCTTC.

The chain uses TRBV5-8 and TRBJ2-2; tentative D call: TRBD1 (6 bases). Trimming left V 1 base short and J 2 bases short, with 9 bases between. The CDR3 has 15 residues. Per the germline V gene, CDR1 is SGHTS and CDR2 is YDEGEE. CDR3 sequence: CASSLTGLNTGELFF. In DNA, the CDR3 is TGTGCCAGCAGCTTGACAGGGCTAAACACCGGGGAGCTGTTTTTT. Complete variable domain (other parts from reference TRBV5-8 and TRBJ2-2): EAGVTQSPTHLIKTRGQQATLRCSPISGHTSVYWYQQALGLGLQFLLWYDEGEERNRGNFPPRFSGRQFPNYSSELNVNALELEDSALYLCASSLTGLNTGELFFGEGSRLTVL.

The V gene is TRBV9, the J gene TRBJ1-1, with 7 positions matching TRBD1. Per germline, CDR1 SGDLS and CDR2 YYNGEE. The CDR3 sequence is 14 residues long. The V segment lost 4 bases and the J segment 1 base; nucleotides outside the gene matches: 4. DNA for the CDR3: TGTGCCAGCAGCTCGGGGACAGAGAACACTGAAGCTTTCTTT. Residues: CASSSGTENTEAFF.

This chain uses TRBV10-3 with TRBJ1-1; D uncertain. Trimming removed 3 bases at V and 7 bases at J, with 12 bases between. CDR3 length: 13 residues. Germline-derived CDR1 and CDR2 are ENHRY and SYGVKD. The CDR3 DNA sequence: TGTGCCATCAGTGAAACCCGAGACGGTGAAGCTTTCTTT. It yields the protein CAISETRDGEAFF.

V and J are TRBV5-1 and TRBJ2-3; no firm D call. V dropped 10 bases and J dropped 5 bases, with 23 bases sitting between them. The germline CDR1 and CDR2 sequences are SGHRS and YFSETQ. The CDR3 contains 15 residues. The CDR3 DNA is TGCGCCCAACTCTTGGAGCAGGCGGCCCAAGATACGCAGTATTTT. Translated, it gives CAQLLEQAAQDTQYF.

This clone appeared once. The V call is TRBV30, the J call TRBJ1-1, with 7 bases identical to TRBD1. There are 14 residues in the CDR3. V dropped 3 bases and J dropped 1; count of bases not matched to a gene: 5. Germline V gives CDR1 GTSNPN, CDR2 SVGIG (reference sequence). CDR3 protein: CAWSIGGANTEAFF. The CDR3, as DNA: TGTGCCTGGAGCATAGGGGGCGCGAACACTGAAGCTTTCTTT.

The chain combines TRBV27 with TRBJ1-5; TRBD1 matches 7 bases. The CDR3 loop spans 17 amino acids. With V trimmed by 10 bases and J by 3 bases, 18 bases remained unmatched. From germline, CDR1 is MNHEY and CDR2 SMNVEV (reference sequence). The DNA for the CDR3 is TGTGCCAACTACAGGGGTTTGAACTTTGAAGACAATCAGCCCCAGCATTTT. Translation gives CANYRGLNFEDNQPQHF.